This T cell receptor (beta chain) was observed in a study of cytomegalovirus exposure and HLA in healthy donors. 60 Vbeta and 13 Jbeta primers were used in PCR. Method: immunoSEQ multiplex PCR; TCRdb's copy keeps in-frame clones and lacks some. The sample has about 73,000 clones, roughly two thirds seen once. Study results and caveats: Most TCR sequences were seen very rarely across donors, but some public TCRs occurred in many.

With respect to this clone: Its antigen is currently unknown.

V was clipped by 4 bases and J by 0 bases; unmatched bases: 8. CDR1 is MGHRA and CDR2 is YSYEKL in the germline V gene. The CDR3 runs 17 residues. V and J are TRBV4-1 and TRBJ2-2; 7 bases agree with TRBD2. Source material: PBMCs. This clonotype originated in a woman aged 50 to 60 in good health and CMV-seropositive. CDR3 loop: CASSLLAGVANTGELFF. The CDR3 DNA sequence: TGCGCCAGCAGCCTACTTGCGGGGGTCGCGAACACCGGGGAGCTGTTTTTT.